A single sample is the source of the 6 T cell receptor beta chains below, sequenced in a study of T cell changes during pregnancy in multiple sclerosis. TCRdb's copy holds only in-frame clones and misses some; the assay was immunoSEQ multiplex PCR. The repertoire holds about 97,000 clones, around 92% seen once, with over 2.5% in the top ten. The sequences come from peripheral blood, collected in the second trimester of pregnancy. These receptors were taken from a female donor with multiple sclerosis, enrolled in a pregnancy study.

This chain links TRBV2 with TRBJ2-7; maybe TRBD1 (5 bases). CDR3 length: 11 residues. V gave up 6 bases and J gave up 8 bases, with 11 bases separating them. Germline-derived CDR1 and CDR2 are SNHLY and FYNNEI. The CDR3, as DNA: TGTGCCAGCAGCGCCCAGGGTAAGCAGTACTTC. This translates into CASSAQGKQYF.

The genes are TRBV11-2 and TRBJ1-4; a weak D match, TRBD1 (5 bases). Germline V gene sequence: CDR1 SGHAT, CDR2 FQNNGV. The V end was cut by 3 bases, the J end by 2 bases, with 10 bases between. The CDR3 extends over 15 amino acids. The CDR3 here is CASSFRRGTNEKLFF. The CDR3 DNA follows: TGTGCCAGCAGCTTTAGAAGGGGCACTAATGAAAAACTGTTTTTT.

This clone appeared once. The chain uses TRBV11-3 and TRBJ2-5; tentative D call: TRBD1 (5 bases). Germline-derived CDR1 and CDR2 are SGHNT and YENEEA. V shed 0 bases and J shed 5 bases, with 7 bases lying between them. The CDR3 sequence is 13 residues long. Written as DNA, the CDR3 is TGTGCCAGCAGCTTAGATCAGGGTGAGACCCAGTACTTC. Its protein product is CASSLDQGETQYF.

The gene calls are TRBV5-6 and TRBJ1-4; D is perhaps TRBD1 (6 bases). V lost 2 bases and J lost 4, with 9 bases in between. The CDR3 covers 14 residues. Germline V gene data show CDR1 as SGHDT and CDR2 as YYEEEE. The CDR3 DNA follows: TGTGCCAGCAGCTTTGGACAGAGTAATGAAAAACTGTTTTTT. The encoded protein is CASSFGQSNEKLFF.

The J gene is TRBJ1-2, the V gene TRBV4-2, with unresolved D. V was pared by 0 bases and J by 4 bases, with 6 bases between. The germline gives CDR1 LGHNA, CDR2 YNFKEQ. The CDR3 sequence is 13 residues long. CDR3 sequence reads: CASSQESGYGYTF. The CDR3 bases are TGTGCCAGCAGCCAAGAGTCCGGCTATGGCTACACCTTC.

This clone has just a few counts. The V gene is TRBV23-1, the J gene TRBJ2-7; 10 bases fit TRBD1. TRBV23-1 qualifies as an ORF whose function is uncertain. The CDR3 has 20 amino acids. The V segment lost 0 bases and the J segment 4 bases; nucleotides outside the gene matches: 18. The CDR3 region is CASSQSIRDRDRGLRYEQYF. Here the CDR3 DNA reads TGCGCCAGCAGTCAATCGATTCGCGACCGGGACAGGGGATTGAGATACGAGCAGTACTTC.